A single sample gave rise to the 19 T cell receptor beta chains below, sequenced in a study of blood T cell repertoires in COVID-19. The data were produced by immunoSEQ multiplex PCR, yet TCRdb's version contains in-frame clones alone and is incomplete. This sample has around 250,000 clones, with about 80% found just once. Specimen: peripheral blood. The receptors derive from a man younger than 40 who had recovered from COVID-19.

V is TRBV9 and J is TRBJ2-3, with D perhaps TRBD1 (6 bases). The CDR3 is 13 residues long. The germline gives CDR1 SGDLS, CDR2 YYNGEE. Trimming removed 2 bases at V and 3 bases at J, with 7 bases between. The CDR3 sequence is CASSVQGTDTQYF. The CDR3 DNA sequence: TGTGCCAGCAGCGTTCAGGGGACAGATACGCAGTATTTT.

The chain links TRBV7-9 to TRBJ2-3; 9 bases are a match to TRBD2. Germline V gene lookup returns CDR1 SEHNR and CDR2 FQNEAQ (reference sequence). The CDR3 runs 16 residues. After removal of 3 bases from V and 7 bases from J, the junction contained 11 bases not matched to a gene. The CDR3: CASSLTSAGGPNTQYF. DNA for the CDR3: TGTGCCAGCAGCTTGACTTCGGCGGGGGGGCCGAATACGCAGTATTTT.

This chain connects TRBV10-2 to TRBJ1-5; D is perhaps TRBD1 (6 bases). V was cut by 0 bases and J by 6 bases, with 15 bases left in between. Germline V gene lookup returns CDR1 WSHSY and CDR2 SAAADI. This CDR3 is built from 16 residues. The CDR3 loop reads CASSESGGASSQPQHF. The CDR3 DNA reads as TGCGCCAGCAGTGAGTCGGGGGGGGCTTCGAGTCAGCCCCAGCATTTT.

The chain joins TRBV2 to TRBJ1-1; possible D gene TRBD1, 6 bases. Germline loops: CDR1 SNHLY, CDR2 FYNNEI. The CDR3 totals 13 residues. With 6 bases removed from V and 1 base from J, the gap between germline ends came to 9 bases. In DNA, the CDR3 is TGTGCCAGCAGGGACAGTGAGAACACTGAAGCTTTCTTT. It specifies CASRDSENTEAFF.

V is TRBV7-2 and J is TRBJ2-1, with 7 bases lining up with TRBD2. The CDR3 is made up of 15 amino acids. Germline V lookup: CDR1 SGHTA, CDR2 FQGNSA. The junction had 5 bases not matched to a gene; V was cut back by 1 base and J by 5 bases. Here the CDR3 DNA reads TGTGCCAGCAGCTTAGGTGGCGGGGGAAACAATGAGCAGTTCTTC. It is translated as CASSLGGGGNNEQFF.

The chain couples TRBV5-5 to TRBJ1-3, with unresolved D. Trimming took off 0 bases at V and 5 bases at J, with 9 bases between the two ends. The CDR3 has 14 amino acids. Germline V gene sequence: CDR1 SGHKS, CDR2 YYEKEE (reference sequence). The CDR3 DNA reads as TGTGCCAGCAGCTTGGAGGAGGGAAGAAACACCATATATTTT. Its protein is CASSLEEGRNTIYF.

V gene TRBV6-2 or TRBV6-3 combines with J gene TRBJ2-4, with a weak D call TRBD1 (6 bases). The CDR3 sequence is 17 residues long. Trimming cost V 6 bases and J 5 bases, with 23 bases left between them. Germline V gives CDR1 MNHEY, CDR2 SVGEGT. The CDR3 sequence is CASSSATGETRENIQYF. CDR3 nucleotide sequence: TGTGCCAGCAGCTCTGCGACAGGAGAGACACGTGAAAACATTCAGTACTTC.

This chain connects TRBV19 to TRBJ2-4; D ambiguous. The V gene's germline CDR1 is LNHDA and CDR2 SQIVND (reference sequence). This CDR3 is 16 amino acids long. V dropped 0 bases and J dropped 1 base, with 10 bases sitting between them. The CDR3 nucleotides read TGTGCCAGTAGTATAGATACCGTACGGGCCAAAAACATTCAGTACTTC. It translates to CASSIDTVRAKNIQYF.

The J gene is TRBJ2-3, the V gene TRBV3-1 (or the pseudogene TRBV3-2); 8 bases match TRBD2. The junction had 10 bases not matched to a gene; V was cut back by 0 bases and J by 11 bases. This CDR3 contains 15 residues. Per the germline V gene, CDR1 is LGHDT and CDR2 is YNNKEL (reference sequence). CDR3 amino acids: CASSQELAVGFLQYF. CDR3 in DNA: TGTGCCAGCAGCCAAGAACTAGCGGTGGGTTTCTTGCAGTATTTT.

This chain links TRBV10-3 with TRBJ2-5; D remains ambiguous. This CDR3 comprises 13 residues. Trimming shortened V by 5 bases and J by 7 bases, and 14 bases separated the two germline ends. Germline V gene lookup returns CDR1 ENHRY and CDR2 SYGVKD. DNA for the CDR3: TGTGCCATCAGTTCCACTTCGCCCCGGACCCAGTACTTC. This sequence encodes CAISSTSPRTQYF.

The chain employs TRBV14 and TRBJ2-2; D may be TRBD2 (5 bases). Germline-derived CDR1 and CDR2 are SGHDN and FVKESK. Deletions cut 1 base from V and 1 base from J, with 13 bases between. The CDR3 contains 17 residues. Here the CDR3 reads CASSQVYPGRNTGELFF. The CDR3 coding sequence is TGTGCCAGCAGCCAAGTATACCCGGGGAGGAACACCGGGGAGCTGTTTTTT.

This chain links TRBV28 with TRBJ2-1; D perhaps matches TRBD1 (6 bases). Deletions cut 5 bases from V and 4 bases from J, with 18 bases between. The CDR3 totals 16 residues. CDR1 is MDHEN and CDR2 is SYDVKM in the germline V gene. CDR3 sequence reads: CASSPEDGQKYNEQFF. The CDR3 bases are TGTGCCAGCAGTCCAGAGGATGGACAGAAATACAATGAGCAGTTCTTC.

The rearrangement links TRBV10-3 to TRBJ1-4, with TRBD1 matching 7 bases. J was trimmed by 0 bases and V by 10 bases; bases with no gene match: 5. Germline values: CDR1 ENHRY, CDR2 SYGVKD. This CDR3 spans 14 amino acids. CDR3 sequence (DNA): TGTGCCACCCGGGGGACAGCAACTAATGAAAAACTGTTTTTT. Encoded protein: CATRGTATNEKLFF.

The gene calls are TRBV18 and TRBJ1-5; D not resolved. With 4 bases removed from V and 0 bases from J, the gap between germline ends came to 10 bases. Germline lookup yields CDR1 KGHSH and CDR2 LQKENI. CDR3 length: 15 residues. CDR3 coding DNA: TGTGCCAGCTCACGGCGAGGTAATAGCAATCAGCCCCAGCATTTT. It yields the protein CASSRRGNSNQPQHF.

J is TRBJ1-5 and V is TRBV6-1; the D is unclear. CDR3 length: 18 residues. The germline V and J ends were trimmed by 3 bases and 3 bases, with 21 bases remaining between them. In germline, CDR1 is MNHNS, CDR2 SASEGT. This CDR3 is CASSDPSTTRRINQPQHF. The CDR3, as DNA: TGTGCCAGCAGTGACCCCTCGACGACAAGGAGGATCAATCAGCCCCAGCATTTT.

This sequence joins TRBV11-2 and TRBJ2-7, with TRBD1 matching 11 bases. Germline CDR1 reads SGHAT; CDR2 reads FQNNGV. The J segment lost 5 bases and the V segment lost 4 bases, leaving 19 bases of the junction unmatched. CDR3 size: 19 residues. CDR3 in DNA: TGTGCCAGCAGCTCAACAGTGGGGATTATGTGGACAGGGGGCCACGAGCAGTACGTC. This translates into CASSSTVGIMWTGGHEQYV.

This rearrangement joins TRBV9 to TRBJ2-5, with D perhaps matching TRBD2 (6 bases). This CDR3 has 14 amino acids. The germline gives CDR1 SGDLS, CDR2 YYNGEE. Trimming stripped 6 bases from V and 2 bases from J, with 14 bases between. The CDR3 sequence: CASNGGGVQETQYF. The CDR3 nucleotides read TGTGCCAGCAACGGGGGTGGGGTTCAAGAGACCCAGTACTTC.

The chain has TRBV5-1 and TRBJ1-2, with TRBD1 matching over 7 bases. From germline, CDR1 is SGHRS and CDR2 YFSETQ. The CDR3 spans 15 residues. With 3 bases clipped from V and 3 bases from J, the junction kept 8 bases outside the gene matches. CDR3 bases: TGCGCCAGCAGCTCGCAAGACAGGGCTGACTATGGCTACACCTTC. It specifies CASSSQDRADYGYTF.

This chain joins TRBV19 and TRBJ1-1, with D perhaps matching TRBD1 (5 bases). With 3 bases removed from V and 5 bases from J, the gap between germline ends came to 13 bases. This CDR3 comprises 14 residues. Germline V gene data show CDR1 as LNHDA and CDR2 as SQIVND (reference sequence). CDR3 in amino acids: CASSMDQGGTEAFF. The CDR3 DNA sequence: TGTGCCAGTAGTATGGATCAGGGTGGAACTGAAGCTTTCTTT.